Below, one T cell receptor beta chain is given with its context. Antigen unknown. This specimen includes other DNA sequences encoding the same CDR3. Germline values: CDR1 SGDLS, CDR2 YYNGEE. CDR3 length: 14 amino acids. Losses at the gene ends were 1 base for V and 5 bases for J; bases not matched to a gene: 3. Sequencing was performed with immunoSEQ multiplex PCR; in TCRdb, only in-frame clones are kept and a portion is missing. Among around 310,000 clones listed, around four fifths were seen once. The sample is drawn from a study of cytotoxic CD8 clonotypes in ibrutinib-treated CLL. About the study: The sample average was 255,043 productive templates and 90,000 to 95,000 productive rearrangements.

Study outcomes and limitations: Clonality climbed at ibrutinib response, then dropped toward baseline at progression.

The receptor was isolated from a human donor with chronic lymphocytic leukemia. J is TRBJ2-1 and V is TRBV9; TRBD2 matches at 7 bases. The sequences come from PBMCs, collected before ibrutinib treatment. CDR3 coding DNA: TGTGCCAGCAGCGTATCTAGCGGAAACAATGAGCAGTTCTTC. It yields the protein CASSVSSGNNEQFF.